This T cell receptor (beta chain) appears in the sequencing data of a study of shared clonotypes between healthy human individuals. Study-wide results and limits: The authors sampled blood alone, and tissue repertoires likely differ. A small donor pool kept down the genetic and exposure-history diversity that was represented.

Points on this clone: What it binds is not known.

Measured with immunoSEQ multiplex PCR; TCRdb has only the in-frame clones, and not every one. Among some 1 million clones listed, around 76% were seen once. Germline values: CDR1 SGHNT, CDR2 YYREEE (reference sequence). V was shortened by 1 base and J by 0 bases, with 8 bases between the two germline ends. This CDR3 comprises 16 residues. This clonotype was sampled from a man aged 18 to 30 in good health. The genes are TRBV5-4 and TRBJ2-6; D remains unclear. Sample: memory CD4+ T cells sorted from blood. The subset is: CD45RA-negative fraction. The CDR3 loop is CASSLRRFSGANVLTF. In DNA, the CDR3 is TGTGCCAGCAGCTTGCGACGGTTCTCTGGGGCCAACGTCCTGACTTTC.